This T cell receptor beta chain is drawn from a study of human T cells and chemical hapten exposure. MiXCR was run by TCRdb on the RACE reads, yielding one entry per CDR3 protein. The table includes around 57,000 distinct CDR3 sequences, over 9% detected once. Time point denoted: pre-sensitization, week 0. The treatment was: therapeutic diphenylcyclopropenone sensitization with weekly scalp DPC. The sequencing here drew on whole blood, taken in connection with sensitization to the hapten diphenylcyclopropenone (DPC). This TCR was recovered from a middle-aged woman with alopecia areata. Some clones in this sample may be carry-over from other donors' samples.

In DNA form, the CDR3 reads TGTGCCAGTAGTATAGGAGGGAACACCGGGGAGCTGTTTTTT. Translation gives CASSIGGNTGELFF. The V gene is TRBV19, the J gene TRBJ2-2, with D unclear. Germline V CDR1 and CDR2: LNHDA, SQIVND (reference sequence). This CDR3 comprises 14 residues. Trimming took off 1 base at V and 1 base at J, with 4 bases between the two ends.